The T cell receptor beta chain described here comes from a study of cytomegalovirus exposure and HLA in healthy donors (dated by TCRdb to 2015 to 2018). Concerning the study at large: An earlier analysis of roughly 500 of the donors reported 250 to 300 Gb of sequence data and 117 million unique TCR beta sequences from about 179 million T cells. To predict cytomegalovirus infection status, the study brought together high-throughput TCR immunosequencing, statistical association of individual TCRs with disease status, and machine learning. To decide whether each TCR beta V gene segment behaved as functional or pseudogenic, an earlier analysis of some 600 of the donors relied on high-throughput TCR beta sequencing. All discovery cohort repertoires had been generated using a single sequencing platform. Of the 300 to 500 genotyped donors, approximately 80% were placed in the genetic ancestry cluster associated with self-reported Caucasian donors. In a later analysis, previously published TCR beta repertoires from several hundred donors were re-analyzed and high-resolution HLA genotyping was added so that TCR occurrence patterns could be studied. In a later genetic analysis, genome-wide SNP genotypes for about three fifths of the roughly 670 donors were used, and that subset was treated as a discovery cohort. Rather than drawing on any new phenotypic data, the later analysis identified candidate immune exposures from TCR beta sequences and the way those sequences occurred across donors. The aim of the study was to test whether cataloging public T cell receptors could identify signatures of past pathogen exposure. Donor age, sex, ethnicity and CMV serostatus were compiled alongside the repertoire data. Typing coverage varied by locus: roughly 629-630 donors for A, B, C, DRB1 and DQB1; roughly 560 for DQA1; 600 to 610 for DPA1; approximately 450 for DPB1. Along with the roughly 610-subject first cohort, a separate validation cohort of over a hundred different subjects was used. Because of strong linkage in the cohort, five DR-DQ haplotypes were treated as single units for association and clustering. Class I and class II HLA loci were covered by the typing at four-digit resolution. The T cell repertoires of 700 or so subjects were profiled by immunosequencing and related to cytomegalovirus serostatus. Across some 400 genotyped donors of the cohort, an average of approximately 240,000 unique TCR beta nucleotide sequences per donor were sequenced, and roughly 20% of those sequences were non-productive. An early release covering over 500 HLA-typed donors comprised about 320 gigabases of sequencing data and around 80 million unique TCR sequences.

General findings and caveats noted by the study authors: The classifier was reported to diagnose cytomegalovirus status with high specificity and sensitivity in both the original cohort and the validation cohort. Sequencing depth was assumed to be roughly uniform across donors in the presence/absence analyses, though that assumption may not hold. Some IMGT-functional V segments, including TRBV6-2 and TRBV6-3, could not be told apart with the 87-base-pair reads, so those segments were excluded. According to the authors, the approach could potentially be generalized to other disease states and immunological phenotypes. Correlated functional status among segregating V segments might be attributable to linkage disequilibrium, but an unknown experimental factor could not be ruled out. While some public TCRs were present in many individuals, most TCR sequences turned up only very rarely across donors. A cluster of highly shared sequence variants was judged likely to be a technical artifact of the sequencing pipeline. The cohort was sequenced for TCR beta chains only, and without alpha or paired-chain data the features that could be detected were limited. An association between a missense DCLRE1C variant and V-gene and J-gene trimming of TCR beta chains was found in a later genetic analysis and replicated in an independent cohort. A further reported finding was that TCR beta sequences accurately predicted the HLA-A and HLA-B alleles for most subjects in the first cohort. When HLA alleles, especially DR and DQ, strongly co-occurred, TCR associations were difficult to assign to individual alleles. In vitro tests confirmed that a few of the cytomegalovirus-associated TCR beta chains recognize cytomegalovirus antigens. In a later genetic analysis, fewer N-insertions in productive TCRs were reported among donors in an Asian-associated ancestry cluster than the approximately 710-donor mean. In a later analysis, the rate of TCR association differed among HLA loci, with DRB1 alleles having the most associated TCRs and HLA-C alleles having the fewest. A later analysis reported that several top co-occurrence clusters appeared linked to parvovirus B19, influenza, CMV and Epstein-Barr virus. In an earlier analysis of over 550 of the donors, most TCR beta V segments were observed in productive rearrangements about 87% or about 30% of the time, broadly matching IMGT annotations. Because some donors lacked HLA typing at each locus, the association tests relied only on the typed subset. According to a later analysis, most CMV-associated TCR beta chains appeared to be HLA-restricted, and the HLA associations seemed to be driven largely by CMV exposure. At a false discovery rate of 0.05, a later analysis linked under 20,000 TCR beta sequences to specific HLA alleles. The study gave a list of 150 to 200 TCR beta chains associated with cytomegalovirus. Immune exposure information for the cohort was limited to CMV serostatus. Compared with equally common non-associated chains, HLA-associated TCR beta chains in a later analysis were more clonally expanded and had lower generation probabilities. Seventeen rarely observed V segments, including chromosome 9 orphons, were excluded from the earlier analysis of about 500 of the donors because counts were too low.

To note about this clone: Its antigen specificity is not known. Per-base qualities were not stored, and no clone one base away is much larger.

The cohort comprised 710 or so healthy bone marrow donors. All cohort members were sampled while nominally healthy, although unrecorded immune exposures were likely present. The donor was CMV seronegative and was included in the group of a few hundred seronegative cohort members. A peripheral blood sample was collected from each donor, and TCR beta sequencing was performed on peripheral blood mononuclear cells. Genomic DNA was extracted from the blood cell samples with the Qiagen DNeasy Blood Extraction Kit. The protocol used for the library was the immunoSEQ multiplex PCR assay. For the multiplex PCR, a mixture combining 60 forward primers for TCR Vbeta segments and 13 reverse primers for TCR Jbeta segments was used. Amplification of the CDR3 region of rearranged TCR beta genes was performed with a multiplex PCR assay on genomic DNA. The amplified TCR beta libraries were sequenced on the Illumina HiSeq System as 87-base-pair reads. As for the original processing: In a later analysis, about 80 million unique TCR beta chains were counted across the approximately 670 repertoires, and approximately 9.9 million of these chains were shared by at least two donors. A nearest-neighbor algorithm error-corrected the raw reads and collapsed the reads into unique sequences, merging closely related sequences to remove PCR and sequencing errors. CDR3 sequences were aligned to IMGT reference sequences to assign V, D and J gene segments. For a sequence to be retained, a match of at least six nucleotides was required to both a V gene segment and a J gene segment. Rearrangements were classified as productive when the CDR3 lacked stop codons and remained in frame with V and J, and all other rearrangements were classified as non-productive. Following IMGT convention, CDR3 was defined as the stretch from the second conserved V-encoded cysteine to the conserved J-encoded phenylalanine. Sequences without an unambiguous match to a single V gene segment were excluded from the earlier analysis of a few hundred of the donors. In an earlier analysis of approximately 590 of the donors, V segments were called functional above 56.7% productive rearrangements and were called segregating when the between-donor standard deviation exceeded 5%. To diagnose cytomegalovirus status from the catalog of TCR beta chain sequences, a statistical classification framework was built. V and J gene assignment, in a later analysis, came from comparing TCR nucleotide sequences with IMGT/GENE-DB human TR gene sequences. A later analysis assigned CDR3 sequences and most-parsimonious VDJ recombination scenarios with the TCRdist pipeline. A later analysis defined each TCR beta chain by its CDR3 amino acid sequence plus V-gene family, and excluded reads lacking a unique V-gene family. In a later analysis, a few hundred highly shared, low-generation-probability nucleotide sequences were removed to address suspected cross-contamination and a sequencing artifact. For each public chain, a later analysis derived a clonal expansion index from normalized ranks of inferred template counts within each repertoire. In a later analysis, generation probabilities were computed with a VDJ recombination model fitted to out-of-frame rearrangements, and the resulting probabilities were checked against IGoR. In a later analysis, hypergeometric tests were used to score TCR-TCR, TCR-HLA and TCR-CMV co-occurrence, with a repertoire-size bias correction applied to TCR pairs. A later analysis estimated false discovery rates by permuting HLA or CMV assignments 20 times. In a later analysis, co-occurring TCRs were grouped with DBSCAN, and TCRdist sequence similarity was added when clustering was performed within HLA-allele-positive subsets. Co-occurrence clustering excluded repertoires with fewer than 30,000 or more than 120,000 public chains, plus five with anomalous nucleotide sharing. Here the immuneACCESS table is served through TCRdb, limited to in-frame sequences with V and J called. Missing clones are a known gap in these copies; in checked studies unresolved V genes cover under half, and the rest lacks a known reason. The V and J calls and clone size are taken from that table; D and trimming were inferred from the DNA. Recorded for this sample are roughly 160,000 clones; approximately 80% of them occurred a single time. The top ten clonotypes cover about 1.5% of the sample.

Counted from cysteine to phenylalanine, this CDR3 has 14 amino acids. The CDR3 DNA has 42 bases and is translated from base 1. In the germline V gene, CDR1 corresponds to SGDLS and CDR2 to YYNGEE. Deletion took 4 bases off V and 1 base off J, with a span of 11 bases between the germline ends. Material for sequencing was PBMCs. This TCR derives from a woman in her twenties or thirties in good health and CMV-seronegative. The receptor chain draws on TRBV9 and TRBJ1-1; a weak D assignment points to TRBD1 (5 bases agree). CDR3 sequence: CASSRGGENTEAFF. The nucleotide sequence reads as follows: TGTGCCAGCAGCCGCGGGGGGGAGAACACTGAAGCTTTCTTT.